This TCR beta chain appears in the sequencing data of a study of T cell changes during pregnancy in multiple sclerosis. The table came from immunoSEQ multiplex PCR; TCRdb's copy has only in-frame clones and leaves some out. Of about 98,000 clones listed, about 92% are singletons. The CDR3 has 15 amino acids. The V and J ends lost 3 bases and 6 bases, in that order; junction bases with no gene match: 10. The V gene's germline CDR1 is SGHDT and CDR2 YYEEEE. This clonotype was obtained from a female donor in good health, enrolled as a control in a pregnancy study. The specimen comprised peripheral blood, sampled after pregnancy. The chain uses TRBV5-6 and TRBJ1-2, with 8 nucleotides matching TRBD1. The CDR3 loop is CASSWLQGAFDGYTF. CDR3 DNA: TGTGCCAGCAGCTGGCTCCAGGGGGCCTTCGATGGCTACACCTTC.